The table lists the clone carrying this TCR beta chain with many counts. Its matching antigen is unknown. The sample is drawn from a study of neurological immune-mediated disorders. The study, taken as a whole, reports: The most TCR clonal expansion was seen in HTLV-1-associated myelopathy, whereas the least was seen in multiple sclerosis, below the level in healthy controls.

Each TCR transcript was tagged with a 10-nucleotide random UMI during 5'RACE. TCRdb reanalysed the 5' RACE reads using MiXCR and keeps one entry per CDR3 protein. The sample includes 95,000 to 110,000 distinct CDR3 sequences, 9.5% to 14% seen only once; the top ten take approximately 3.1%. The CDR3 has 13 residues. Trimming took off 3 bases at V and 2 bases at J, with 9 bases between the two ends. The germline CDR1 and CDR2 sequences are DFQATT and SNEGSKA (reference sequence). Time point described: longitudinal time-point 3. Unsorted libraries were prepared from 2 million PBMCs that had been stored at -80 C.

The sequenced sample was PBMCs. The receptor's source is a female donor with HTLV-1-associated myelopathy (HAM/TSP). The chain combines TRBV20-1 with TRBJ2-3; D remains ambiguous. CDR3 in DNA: TGCAGTGCTAGTCAGACGCACACAGATACGCAGTATTTT. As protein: CSASQTHTDTQYF.